This T cell receptor beta chain came from a study of cytomegalovirus exposure and HLA in healthy donors. Study observations and caveats: Three CMV-associated chains proved CMV antigen-specific in vitro. Reported performance of the classifier showed diagnosis of cytomegalovirus status with high specificity and sensitivity.

Looked up from germline, CDR1 is SGDLS and CDR2 is YYNGEE. The CDR3 totals 15 residues. Trimming left V 0 bases short and J 2 bases short, with 9 bases between. Regarding this clone: Antigen specificity is unknown.

Data came from immunoSEQ multiplex PCR; TCRdb stores just in-frame clones and leaves some out. The sample consists of around 180,000 clones, around 88% of them appearing once. Sample: PBMCs. The chain links TRBV9 to TRBJ1-5; D ambiguous. This receptor was identified in a young woman in good health and CMV-seronegative. CDR3 amino acids: CASSVDGRGNQPQHF. DNA of the CDR3: TGTGCCAGCAGCGTAGACGGGCGGGGCAATCAGCCCCAGCATTTT.